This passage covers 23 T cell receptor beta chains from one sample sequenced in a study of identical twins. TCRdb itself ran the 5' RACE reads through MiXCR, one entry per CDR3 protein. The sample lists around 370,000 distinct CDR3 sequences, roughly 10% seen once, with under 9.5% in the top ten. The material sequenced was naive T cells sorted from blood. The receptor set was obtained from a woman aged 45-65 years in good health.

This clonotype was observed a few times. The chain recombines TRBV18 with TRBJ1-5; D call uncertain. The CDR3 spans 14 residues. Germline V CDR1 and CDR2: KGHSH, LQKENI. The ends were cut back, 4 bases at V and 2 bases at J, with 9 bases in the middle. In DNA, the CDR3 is TGTGCCAGCTCACAAGACGGGGGCAATCAGCCCCAGCATTTT. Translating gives CASSQDGGNQPQHF.

The CDR3: CASRRTSGSSSSYNEQFF. The CDR3 DNA follows: TGTGCCAGCAGGCGGACTAGCGGGAGCTCTTCCTCCTACAATGAGCAGTTCTTC. This rearrangement joins TRBV2 to TRBJ2-1; TRBD2 matches at 13 bases. Germline lookup yields CDR1 SNHLY and CDR2 FYNNEI. The CDR3 has 18 amino acids. The J segment lost 0 bases and the V segment lost 6 bases, leaving 8 bases of the junction unmatched. The full variable domain, in which reference TRBV2 and TRBJ2-1 provide the parts outside the CDR3, is EPEVTQTPSHQVTQMGQEVILRCVPISNHLYFYWYRQILGQKVEFLVSFYNNEISEKSEIFDDQFSVERPDGSNFTLKIRSTKLEDSAMYFCASRRTSGSSSSYNEQFFGPGTRLTVL.

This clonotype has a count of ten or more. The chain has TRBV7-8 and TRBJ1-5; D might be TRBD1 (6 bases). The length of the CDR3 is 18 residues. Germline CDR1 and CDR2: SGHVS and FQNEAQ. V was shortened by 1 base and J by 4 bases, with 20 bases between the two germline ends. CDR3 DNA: TGTGCCAGCAGCTTAGGGAAGATTTCGGGACAATCGAATCAGCCCCAGCATTTT. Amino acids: CASSLGKISGQSNQPQHF.

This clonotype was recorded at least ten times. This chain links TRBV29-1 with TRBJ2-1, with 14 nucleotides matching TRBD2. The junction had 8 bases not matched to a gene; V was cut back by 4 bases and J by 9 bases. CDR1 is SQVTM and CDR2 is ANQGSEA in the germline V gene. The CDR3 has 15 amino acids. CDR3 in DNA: TGCAGCGTTGCTGAGACTAGCGGGAGGGCCGGTGAGCAGTTCTTC. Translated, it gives CSVAETSGRAGEQFF.

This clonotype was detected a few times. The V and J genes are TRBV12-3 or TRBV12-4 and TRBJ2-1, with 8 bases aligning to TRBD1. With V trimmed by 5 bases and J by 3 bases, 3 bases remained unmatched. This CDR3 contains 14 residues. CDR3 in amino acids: CASSPGGNYNEQFF. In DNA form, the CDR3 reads TGTGCCAGCAGTCCAGGGGGCAACTACAATGAGCAGTTCTTC.

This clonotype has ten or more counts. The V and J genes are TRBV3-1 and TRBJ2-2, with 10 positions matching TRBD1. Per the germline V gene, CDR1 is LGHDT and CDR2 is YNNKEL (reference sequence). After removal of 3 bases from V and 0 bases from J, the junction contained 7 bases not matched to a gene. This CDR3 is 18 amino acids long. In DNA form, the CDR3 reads TGTGCCAGCAGCCACAACCCGGGACAGGGGCCGAACACCGGGGAGCTGTTTTTT. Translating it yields CASSHNPGQGPNTGELFF.

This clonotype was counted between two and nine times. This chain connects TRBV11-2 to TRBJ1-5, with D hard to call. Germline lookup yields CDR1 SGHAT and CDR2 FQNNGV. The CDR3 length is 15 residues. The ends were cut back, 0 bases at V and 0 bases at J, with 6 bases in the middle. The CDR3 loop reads CASSLDLISNQPQHF. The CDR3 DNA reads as TGTGCCAGCAGCTTAGATCTTATTAGCAATCAGCCCCAGCATTTT.

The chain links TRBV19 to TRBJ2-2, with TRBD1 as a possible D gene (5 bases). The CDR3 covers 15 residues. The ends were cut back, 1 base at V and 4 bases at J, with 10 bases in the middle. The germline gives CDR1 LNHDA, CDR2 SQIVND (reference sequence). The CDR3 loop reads CASSIGIQGTGELFF. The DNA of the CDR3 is TGTGCCAGTAGTATAGGTATCCAGGGCACCGGGGAGCTGTTTTTT.

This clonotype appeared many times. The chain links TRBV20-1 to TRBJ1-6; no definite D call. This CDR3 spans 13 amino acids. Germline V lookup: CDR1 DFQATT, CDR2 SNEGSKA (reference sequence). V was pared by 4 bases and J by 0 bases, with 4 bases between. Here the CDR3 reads CSANSSYNSPLHF. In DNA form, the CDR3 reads TGCAGTGCTAACAGCTCCTATAATTCACCCCTCCACTTT.

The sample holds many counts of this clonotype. Here the CDR3 reads CATSAPGTGGYNEQFF. CDR3 DNA sequence: TGTGCCACCAGTGCCCCCGGGACAGGGGGCTACAATGAGCAGTTCTTC. This rearrangement joins TRBV24-1 to TRBJ2-1; the match to TRBD1 covers 11 bases. The CDR3 sequence is 16 residues long. Per the germline V gene, CDR1 is KGHDR and CDR2 is SFDVKD. V shed 5 bases and J 3 bases; nucleotides not matched to a gene: 5.

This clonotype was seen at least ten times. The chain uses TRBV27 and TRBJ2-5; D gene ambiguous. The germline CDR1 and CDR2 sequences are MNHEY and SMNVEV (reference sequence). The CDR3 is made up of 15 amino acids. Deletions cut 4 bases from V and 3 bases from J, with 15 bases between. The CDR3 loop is CASSSTASREETQYF. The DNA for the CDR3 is TGTGCCAGCAGTTCCACCGCATCGAGAGAAGAGACCCAGTACTTC.

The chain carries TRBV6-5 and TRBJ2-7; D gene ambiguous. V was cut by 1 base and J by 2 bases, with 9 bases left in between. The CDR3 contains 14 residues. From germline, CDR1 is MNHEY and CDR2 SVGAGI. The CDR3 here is CASSYFGVTYEQYF. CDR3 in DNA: TGTGCCAGCAGTTACTTTGGGGTAACCTACGAGCAGTACTTC.

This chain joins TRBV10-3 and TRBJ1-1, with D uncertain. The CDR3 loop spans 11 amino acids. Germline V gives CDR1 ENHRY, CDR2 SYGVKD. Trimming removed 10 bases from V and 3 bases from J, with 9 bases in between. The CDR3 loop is CATSRDTEAFF. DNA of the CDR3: TGTGCCACCTCTCGGGACACTGAAGCTTTCTTT.

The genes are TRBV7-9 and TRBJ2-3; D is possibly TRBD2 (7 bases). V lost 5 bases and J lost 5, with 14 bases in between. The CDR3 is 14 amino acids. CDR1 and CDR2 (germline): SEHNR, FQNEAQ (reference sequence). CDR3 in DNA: TGTGCCAGCAGCGAGGCGGGGGCAATAGATACGCAGTATTTT. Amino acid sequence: CASSEAGAIDTQYF.

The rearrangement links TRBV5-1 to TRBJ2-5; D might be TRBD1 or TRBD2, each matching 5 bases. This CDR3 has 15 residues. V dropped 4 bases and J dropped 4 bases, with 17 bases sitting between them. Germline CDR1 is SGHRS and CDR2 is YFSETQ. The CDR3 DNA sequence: TGCGCCAGCAGCCAAACCGGGACGACGGGAGAGACCCAGTACTTC. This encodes CASSQTGTTGETQYF.

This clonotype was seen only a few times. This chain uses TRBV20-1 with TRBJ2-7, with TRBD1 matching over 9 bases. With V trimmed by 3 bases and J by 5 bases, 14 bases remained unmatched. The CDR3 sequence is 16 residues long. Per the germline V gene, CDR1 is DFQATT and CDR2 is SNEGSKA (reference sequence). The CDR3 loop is CSARPPRPGQGNEQYF. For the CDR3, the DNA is TGCAGTGCTAGGCCCCCCCGCCCAGGACAGGGGAACGAGCAGTACTTC.

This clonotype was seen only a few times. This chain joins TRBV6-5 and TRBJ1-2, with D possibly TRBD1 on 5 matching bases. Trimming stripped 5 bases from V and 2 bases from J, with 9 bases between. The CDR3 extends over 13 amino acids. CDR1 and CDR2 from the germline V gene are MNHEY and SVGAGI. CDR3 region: CASSRQMNYGYTF. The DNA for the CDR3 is TGTGCCAGCAGTCGACAGATGAACTATGGCTACACCTTC.

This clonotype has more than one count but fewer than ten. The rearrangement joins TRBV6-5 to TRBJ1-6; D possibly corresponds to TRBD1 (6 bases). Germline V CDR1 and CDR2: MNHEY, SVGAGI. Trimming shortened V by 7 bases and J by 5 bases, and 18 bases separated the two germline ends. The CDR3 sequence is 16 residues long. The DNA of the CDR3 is TGTGCCAGCACCTCCCGAAGGGGGGGGAATAATTCACCCCTCCACTTT. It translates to CASTSRRGGNNSPLHF.

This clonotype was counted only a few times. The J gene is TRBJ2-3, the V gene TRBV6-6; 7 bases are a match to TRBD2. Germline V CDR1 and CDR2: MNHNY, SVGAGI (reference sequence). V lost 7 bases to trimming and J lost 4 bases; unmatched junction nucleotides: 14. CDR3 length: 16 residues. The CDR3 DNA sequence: TGTGCCAGCACCGGACCGGGGGGTCCTTTCCCAGATACGCAGTATTTT. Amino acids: CASTGPGGPFPDTQYF.

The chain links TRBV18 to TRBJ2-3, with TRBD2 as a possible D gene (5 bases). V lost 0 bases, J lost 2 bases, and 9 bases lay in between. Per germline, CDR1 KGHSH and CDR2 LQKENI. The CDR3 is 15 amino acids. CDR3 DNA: TGTGCCAGCTCACCACCGACGGACTCCACAGATACGCAGTATTTT. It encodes CASSPPTDSTDTQYF.

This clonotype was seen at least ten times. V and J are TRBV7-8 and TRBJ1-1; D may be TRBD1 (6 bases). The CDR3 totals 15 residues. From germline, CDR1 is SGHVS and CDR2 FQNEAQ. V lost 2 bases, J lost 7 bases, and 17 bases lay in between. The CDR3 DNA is TGTGCCAGCAGCTTAAGGTTAGGACAGAAAAATGAAGCTTTCTTT. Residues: CASSLRLGQKNEAFF.

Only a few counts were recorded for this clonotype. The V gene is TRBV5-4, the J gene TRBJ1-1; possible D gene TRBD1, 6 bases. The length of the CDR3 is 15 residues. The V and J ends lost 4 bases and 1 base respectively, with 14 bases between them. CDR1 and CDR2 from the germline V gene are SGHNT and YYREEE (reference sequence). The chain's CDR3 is CASSASQGWNTEAFF. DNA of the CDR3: TGTGCCAGCAGCGCCTCACAGGGCTGGAACACTGAAGCTTTCTTT.

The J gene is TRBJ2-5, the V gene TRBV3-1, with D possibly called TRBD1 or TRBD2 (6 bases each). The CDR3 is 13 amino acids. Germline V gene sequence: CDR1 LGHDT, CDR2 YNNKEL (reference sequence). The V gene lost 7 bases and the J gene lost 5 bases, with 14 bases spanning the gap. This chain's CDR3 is CASTDRGRETQYF. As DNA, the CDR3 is TGTGCCAGCACCGACCGGGGGCGGGAGACCCAGTACTTC.